This T cell receptor (beta chain) was identified during a study of cytomegalovirus exposure and HLA in healthy donors. Study in general: Genotyping of more than 300 donors showed that 70% to 90% belonged to the Caucasian-associated ancestry cluster.

V was shortened by 2 bases and J by 0 bases, with 10 bases between the two germline ends. The CDR3 has 15 residues. The germline V gene has CDR1 MGHRA and CDR2 YSYEKL. Findings of the study overall: In a later analysis, a genetic analysis reported fewer productive-TCR N-insertions in an Asian-associated ancestry cluster than the cohort average.

It was with 60 Vbeta and 13 Jbeta primers that the PCR ran. Repertoires were generated with immunoSEQ multiplex PCR, while TCRdb's copy carries only in-frame clones and drops some. The table has under 200,000 clones, roughly 80% seen once. Turning to this clone: What it binds is not known.

Sequencing was done on a sample of PBMCs. The clonotype was recovered from a middle-aged woman in good health and CMV-seronegative. This chain joins TRBV4-1 and TRBJ1-2; TRBD1 is a possible D gene (6 bases). In DNA form, the CDR3 reads TGCGCCAGCAGCCAACCACAGGGCTCTAACTATGGCTACACCTTC. Its translation is CASSQPQGSNYGYTF.